The rows below give T cell receptor beta chains drawn from one sample of a study of T cells expressing NK-cell markers. After re-calling the 5' RACE reads, TCRdb lists one entry per CDR3 protein, DNA absent. Here the sample table reports around 380,000 distinct CDR3 sequences. Sequencing was carried out using blood T cells: a sorted CD56 or NKG2C T cell subset, CD4+ or CD8+ T cells, or bulk PBMC T cells (not recorded which). These receptors all stem from a woman aged 45-65 years in good health. The CDR3 runs from the conserved cysteine through the conserved F or W. Fields, in order: CDR3 protein, J gene, V gene.

CDR3aa: CSVAGQGAYEQYF
j_gene: TRBJ2-7
v_gene: TRBV29-1

CDR3aa: CASSQSGGAKTGELFF
j_gene: TRBJ2-2
v_gene: TRBV4-1

CDR3aa: CASSWIRQNEQFF
j_gene: TRBJ2-1
v_gene: TRBV12-3/TRBV12-4

CDR3aa: CASSPPSGSKNEQFF
j_gene: TRBJ2-1
v_gene: TRBV11-3

CDR3aa: CASSRPRVGGPRQFF
j_gene: TRBJ2-1
v_gene: TRBV12-3/TRBV12-4

CDR3aa: CSASGLAGAGYNEQFF
j_gene: TRBJ2-1
v_gene: TRBV20-1

CDR3aa: CASSFGGRLWNEKLFF
j_gene: TRBJ1-4
v_gene: TRBV12-3/TRBV12-4

CDR3aa: CASSLAGAGKTQYF
j_gene: TRBJ2-5
v_gene: TRBV5-1

CDR3aa: CASVAGRSGKNIQYF
j_gene: TRBJ2-4
v_gene: TRBV12-3/TRBV12-4

CDR3aa: CASSKQGASGSPLHF
j_gene: TRBJ1-6
v_gene: TRBV27

CDR3aa: CSARAPSSYNEQFF
j_gene: TRBJ2-1
v_gene: TRBV20-1

CDR3aa: CAVTKGLSDTQYF
j_gene: TRBJ2-3
v_gene: TRBV24-1

CDR3aa: CASSFEQGDTEAFF
j_gene: TRBJ1-1
v_gene: TRBV11-1

CDR3aa: CASREGTTDNVLTF
j_gene: TRBJ2-6
v_gene: TRBV5-1

CDR3aa: CASSTRERAEAFF
j_gene: TRBJ1-1
v_gene: TRBV5-1

CDR3aa: CASSRRLSGEQFF
j_gene: TRBJ2-1
v_gene: TRBV5-1

CDR3aa: CASSFSLARTDTQYF
j_gene: TRBJ2-3
v_gene: TRBV12-3/TRBV12-4

CDR3aa: CSVGGMGRQKGYTF
j_gene: TRBJ1-2
v_gene: TRBV29-1

CDR3aa: CATSDLPEWAGTGELFF
j_gene: TRBJ2-2
v_gene: TRBV24-1

CDR3aa: CASMSREGSNEQFF
j_gene: TRBJ2-1
v_gene: TRBV12-3/TRBV12-4

CDR3aa: CATSREPAGGITGELFF
j_gene: TRBJ2-2
v_gene: TRBV15

CDR3aa: CATSDPPGSPGYTF
j_gene: TRBJ1-2
v_gene: TRBV24-1

CDR3aa: CASRAFGEQYF
j_gene: TRBJ2-7
v_gene: TRBV6-2/TRBV6-3